A single sample is the source of the 4 T cell receptor beta chains below, sequenced in a study of blood T cells in healthy people across ages. Primers used in a second PCR of roughly 7 to 12 cycles were a sample-barcoded 5' primer and a J-beta primer mix. TCRdb re-derived calls from the 5' RACE reads in MiXCR, one entry per CDR3 protein. The table lists 720,000 or so distinct CDR3 sequences, roughly 43% of them singletons, with roughly 30% in the top ten. The sequenced sample consisted of blood. The receptors derive from a man older than 75 in good health.

Only a few counts were recorded for this clonotype. V is TRBV12-5 and J is TRBJ2-1, with a possible D match to TRBD2 (6 bases). CDR1 is LGHNT and CDR2 is FRNRAP in the germline V gene. The CDR3 covers 14 residues. V lost 5 bases and J lost 1, with 9 bases in between. The CDR3 DNA is TGTGCTAGTGGTCACCTAGCGTCCTACAATGAGCAGTTCTTC. Protein sequence: CASGHLASYNEQFF. The full variable domain, in which reference TRBV12-5 and TRBJ2-1 provide the parts outside the CDR3, is DARVTQTPRHKVTEMGQEVTMRCQPILGHNTVFWYRQTMMQGLELLAYFRNRAPLDDSGMPKDRFSAEMPDATLATLKIQPSEPRDSAVYFCASGHLASYNEQFFGPGTRLTVL.

The chain uses TRBV6-5 and TRBJ2-5, with 8 bases that match TRBD1. Germline V gives CDR1 MNHEY, CDR2 SVGAGI. This CDR3 has 16 residues. V shed 5 bases, J shed 3 bases, and the junction held 11 bases outside the gene matches. CDR3 DNA sequence: TGTGCCAGCAGTCGCGGGACGGGACAGGCCGAAGAGACCCAGTACTTC. Translating it yields CASSRGTGQAEETQYF.

This clonotype was seen only a few times. The chain has TRBV18 and TRBJ1-2; D is uncertain. Trimming removed 2 bases at V and 6 bases at J, with 4 bases between. Germline values: CDR1 KGHSH, CDR2 LQKENI. This CDR3 region has 11 residues. Here the CDR3 DNA reads TGTGCCAGCTCACCAAGGGATGGCTACACCTTC. Residues: CASSPRDGYTF. Full variable domain (remainder filled in from reference TRBV18 and TRBJ1-2): NAGVMQNPRHLVRRRGQEARLRCSPMKGHSHVYWYRQLPEEGLKFMVYLQKENIIDESGMPKERFSAEFPKEGPSILRIQQVVRGDSAAYFCASSPRDGYTFGSGTRLTVV.

The chain is built from TRBV18 and TRBJ2-7; D may be TRBD1 or TRBD2 (5 bases each). The CDR3 spans 16 residues. Trimming stripped 4 bases from V and 0 bases from J, with 16 bases between. Per the germline V gene, CDR1 is KGHSH and CDR2 is LQKENI. The CDR3 sequence is CASSLGERARSYEQYF. The CDR3 DNA sequence: TGTGCCAGCTCACTGGGGGAACGGGCCCGCTCCTACGAGCAGTACTTC.